This T cell receptor beta chain was identified during a study of cytomegalovirus exposure and HLA in healthy donors. PCR amplification relied on 60 Vbeta primers (plus 13 Jbeta primers). Assay: immunoSEQ multiplex PCR; the TCRdb copy retains only in-frame clones and omits some. Among around 140,000 clones listed, approximately 80% were seen once. Worth noting for this clone: Its cognate antigen is unknown.

The CDR3 spans 15 residues. CDR1 is SGHRS, CDR2 YFSETQ, per germline. V was pared by 0 bases and J by 7 bases, with 9 bases of the junction left unmatched. Regarding the study as a whole: The authors judged a highly shared variant cluster likely a sequencing artifact. CMV serostatus alone was available as immune exposure information. Analyzed later, association rates of TCRs varied across HLA loci, with DRB1 most and HLA-C fewest.

The TCR comes from a woman between 18 and 30 years old in good health and CMV-seropositive. This chain uses TRBV5-1 with TRBJ1-1; 7 bases fit TRBD1. Sequenced sample: PBMCs. The CDR3 nucleotides are TGCGCCAGCAGCTTGGGGATAGGGGGCATTTTTGAAGCTTTCTTT. It specifies CASSLGIGGIFEAFF.